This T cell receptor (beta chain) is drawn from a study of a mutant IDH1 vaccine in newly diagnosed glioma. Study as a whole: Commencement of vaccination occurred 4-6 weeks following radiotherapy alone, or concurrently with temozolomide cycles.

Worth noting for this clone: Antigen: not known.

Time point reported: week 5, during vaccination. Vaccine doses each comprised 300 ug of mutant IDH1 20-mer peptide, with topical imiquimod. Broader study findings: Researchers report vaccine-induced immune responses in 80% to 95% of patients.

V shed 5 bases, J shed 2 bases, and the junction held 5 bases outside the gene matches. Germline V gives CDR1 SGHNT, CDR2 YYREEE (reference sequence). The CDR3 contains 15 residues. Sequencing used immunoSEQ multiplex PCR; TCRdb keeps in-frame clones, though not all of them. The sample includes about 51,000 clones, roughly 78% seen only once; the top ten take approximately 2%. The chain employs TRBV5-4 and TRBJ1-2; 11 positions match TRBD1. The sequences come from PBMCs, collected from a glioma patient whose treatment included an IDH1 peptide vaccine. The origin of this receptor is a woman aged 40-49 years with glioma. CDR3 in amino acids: CASRGQGDGNYGYTF. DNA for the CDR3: TGTGCCAGCAGGGGACAGGGGGACGGGAACTATGGCTACACCTTC.